The source of this T cell receptor (beta chain) is a study of tumor and adjacent non-tumor tissue in lung cancer. Study-wide results and caveats: Tumor tissue had significantly higher TCR diversity than normal lung. Top 100 clones took a larger repertoire share in normal lung. Patients with more diverse tumor TCRs had worse survival.

RNA was extracted from bulk tissue without any cell sorting. Chemotherapy-naive patients with new lung cancer underwent thoracic surgery in China, August–late 2014. A modified ARM-PCR protocol with three rounds of nested PCR amplified TCRbeta. TCRdb redid the calling of the multiplex PCR reads with MiXCR, one entry per CDR3 protein. This table has fewer than 85,000 distinct CDR3 sequences, around three quarters appearing once. The V gene's germline CDR1 is SGHNT and CDR2 YENEEA. V was shortened by 7 bases and J by 6 bases, with 19 bases between the two germline ends. The CDR3 runs to 15 residues. About this clonotype itself: The antigen remains undetermined.

The TCR sequence derives from a man aged 55 to 70 with non-small cell lung cancer. Input material: lung tumor tissue. The chain is built from TRBV11-3 and TRBJ2-1; D call uncertain. The CDR3 DNA is TGTGCCAGCACTTTAGGACCGTCCCGTGGCAATGAGCAGTTCTTC. Its translation: CASTLGPSRGNEQFF.